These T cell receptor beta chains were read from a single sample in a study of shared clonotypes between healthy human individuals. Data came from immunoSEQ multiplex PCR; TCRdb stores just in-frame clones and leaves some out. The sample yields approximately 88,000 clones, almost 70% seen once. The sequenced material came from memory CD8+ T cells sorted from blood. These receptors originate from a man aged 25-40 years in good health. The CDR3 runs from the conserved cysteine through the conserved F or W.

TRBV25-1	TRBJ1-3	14	CATTGSSSGNTIYF
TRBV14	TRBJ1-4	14	CASSRDLAGRKLFF
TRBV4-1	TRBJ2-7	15	CASSQGDRGSYEQYF
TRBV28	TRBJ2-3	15	CASSKDSSRADTQYF
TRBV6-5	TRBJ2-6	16	CASSYNSGSGANVLTF
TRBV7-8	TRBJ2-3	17	CASSLRSEQSYTDTQYF
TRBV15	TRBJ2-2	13	CATSREVTGELFF
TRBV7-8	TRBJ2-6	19	CASSLRDRGLGAGANVLTF
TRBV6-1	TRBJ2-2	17	CASSEEGSGSKAGELFF
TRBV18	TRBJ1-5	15	CASSLGTGSNQPQHF
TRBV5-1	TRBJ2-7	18	CASSPLGDRRRGLYEQYF
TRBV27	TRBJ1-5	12	CASSPTGRPQHF
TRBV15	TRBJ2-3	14	CATSRRTYTDTQYF
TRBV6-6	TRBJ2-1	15	CASSPGTSGRNEQFF
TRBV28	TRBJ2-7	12	CASRAVSYEQYF
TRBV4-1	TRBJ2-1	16	CASSQDPRRAYNEQFF
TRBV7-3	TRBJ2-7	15	CASSLFGGRTYEQYF
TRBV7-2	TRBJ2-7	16	CASSALAGGPTYEQYF
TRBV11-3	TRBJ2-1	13	CASSLESRNEQFF
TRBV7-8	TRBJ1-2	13	CASSSPDSYGYTF
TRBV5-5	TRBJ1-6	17	CASSKNTGTGFVSPLHF
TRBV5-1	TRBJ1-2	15	CASSEPGQGNYGYTF
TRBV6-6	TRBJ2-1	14	CASTLGSSYNEQFF
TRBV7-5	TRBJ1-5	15	CVRSFYRDHNQPQHF
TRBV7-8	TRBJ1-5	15	CASSPEGTVNQPQHF
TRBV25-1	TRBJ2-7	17	CASSEPTTEGSSYEQYF
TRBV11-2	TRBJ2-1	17	CASSFGWGGNHVDEQFF
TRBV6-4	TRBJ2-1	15	CASSETSGRADEQFF
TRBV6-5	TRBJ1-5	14	CASKGQGINQPQHF
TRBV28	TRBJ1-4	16	CASSFYRGATNEKLFF
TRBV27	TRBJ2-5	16	CASSSQGGPRVETQYF
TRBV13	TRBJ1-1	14	CASSWLGSNTEAFF
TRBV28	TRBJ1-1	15	CASNTLKGGSTEAFF
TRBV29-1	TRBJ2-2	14	CSVDGLPNTGELFF
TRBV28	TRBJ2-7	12	CASSLLNYEQYF
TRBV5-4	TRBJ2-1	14	CASSPGSSDSEQFF
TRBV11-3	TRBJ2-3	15	CASSRRGLGSDTQYF
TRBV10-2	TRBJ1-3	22	CASSFDPRRRRASPLAGNTIYF
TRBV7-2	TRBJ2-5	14	CASSLSAAQETQYF
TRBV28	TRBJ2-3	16	CASTLPAGRGTDTQYF
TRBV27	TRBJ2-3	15	CASRTQEISTDTQYF
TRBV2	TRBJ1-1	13	CASSGGRNTEAFF
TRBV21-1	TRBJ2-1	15	CASSKAGTGGLMPFF
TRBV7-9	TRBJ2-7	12	CASSPIAYEQYF
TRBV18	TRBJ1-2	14	CASSPNRADYGYTF
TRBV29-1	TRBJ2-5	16	CSVEGGLAGVQETQYF
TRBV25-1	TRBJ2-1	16	CASSESGSGKYNEQFF
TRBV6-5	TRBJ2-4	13	CASSYAPQGARYF
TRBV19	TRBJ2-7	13	CASSMVDSYEQYF